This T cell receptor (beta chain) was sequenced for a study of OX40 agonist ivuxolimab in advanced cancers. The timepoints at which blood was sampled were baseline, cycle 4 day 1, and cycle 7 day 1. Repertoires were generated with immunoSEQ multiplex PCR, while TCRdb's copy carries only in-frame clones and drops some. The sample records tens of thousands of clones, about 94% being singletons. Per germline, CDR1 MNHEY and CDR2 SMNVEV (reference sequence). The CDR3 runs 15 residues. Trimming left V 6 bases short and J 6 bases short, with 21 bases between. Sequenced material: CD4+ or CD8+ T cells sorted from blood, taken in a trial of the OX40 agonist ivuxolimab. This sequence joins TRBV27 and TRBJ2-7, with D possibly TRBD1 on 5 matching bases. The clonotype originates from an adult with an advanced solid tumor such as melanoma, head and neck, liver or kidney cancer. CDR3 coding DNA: TGTGCCAGCAGCTTGGAGCCGGACAACCCGATCGAGCAGTACTTC. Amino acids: CASSLEPDNPIEQYF.